The rows below give T cell receptor beta chains drawn from one sample of a study of T cell changes during pregnancy in multiple sclerosis. Generated by immunoSEQ multiplex PCR, the TCRdb table keeps only in-frame clones and is missing some. The table includes roughly 38,000 clones, about 92% detected once. Source: peripheral blood, taken in the third trimester of pregnancy. The receptors here all came from a female donor in good health, enrolled as a control in a pregnancy study. Each CDR3 is given without its conserved first and last residue.

CDR3 | J | V
ASSLAPTPSGANVLT | TRBJ2-6 | TRBV7-3
ASSSAIRAGTGGRANTEAF | TRBJ1-1 | TRBV27
ASPSGRGDTQY | TRBJ2-3 | TRBV2
ASSLSGGASEQF | TRBJ2-1 | TRBV6-5
ASSSGTGDRHGYT | TRBJ1-2 | TRBV5-1
ASSGRTGLRDYGYT | TRBJ1-2 | TRBV28
SVETLWGEHGYT | TRBJ1-2 | TRBV29-1
ASSDPGGPSNQPQH | TRBJ1-5 | TRBV6-1
ASSPRGEGDYNEQF | TRBJ2-1 | TRBV4-3
ASSNQAGGLDEQY | TRBJ2-7 | TRBV27
ASSAAGGTDTQY | TRBJ2-3 | TRBV10-2
ASSSLHRGSSYNEQF | TRBJ2-1 | TRBV7-9
ASSSGAGAVDTQY | TRBJ2-3 | TRBV28